This T cell receptor beta chain was identified in a study of blood T cell repertoires in COVID-19. Study-wide context: Samples of COVID-19 (acute and convalescent) were obtained from the United States, Italy and Spain. PBMCs, B-cell-depleted T cells, or T cells provided the cDNA or gDNA that made up the material.

Comment on this clone: Other DNA sequences in the same sample also yield this CDR3.

The CDR3 consists of 11 residues. The V and J ends lost 6 bases and 2 bases respectively, with 5 bases between them. In the original workflow: Reference gene primers were amplified, and this amplification served to estimate nucleated cell counts. Profiled with immunoSEQ multiplex PCR; TCRdb holds only in-frame clones, not every one. The DNA gave D and trimming, while V, J and clone size come from that table. The sample has approximately 470,000 clones, approximately 85% seen once. This TCR was recovered from a human donor in a cohort sampled during active COVID-19. The specimen was peripheral blood. The gene calls are TRBV12-3 or TRBV12-4 and TRBJ2-7, with unresolved D. The CDR3 is CASSLTYEQYF. The CDR3 region has the DNA TGTGCCAGCAGCCTAACCTACGAGCAGTACTTC.